The TCR beta chain under discussion was sequenced for a study of T cell repertoires in cytomegalovirus infection. Study details: Well-studied HLA-B-restricted CMV epitopes were used in the study alongside recently identified HLA-C-restricted ones. CMV infection plus the matching HLA type was flagged by public TCR beta signatures. Findings of the study overall: Ex vivo responses were dominated by HLA-C-restricted CMV-specific TCR beta clonotypes. Frequencies of public TCR beta families were cumulated, and this identified carriers of CMV plus the relevant HLA.

TCRdb re-called the reads with MiXCR, one entry per CDR3 protein. The sample holds roughly 500,000 distinct CDR3 sequences, around 35% seen once. The CDR3 loop spans 13 amino acids. Germline CDR1 and CDR2: SEHNR and FQNEAQ (reference sequence). V shed 7 bases, J shed 3 bases, and the junction held 5 bases outside the gene matches. This clonotype has a handful of counts. Its antigen is still unknown. The origin of this receptor is a human donor in good health (CMV status not recorded). Some clones in this sample may be carry-over from other donors' samples. The genes are TRBV7-9 and TRBJ1-1, with 7 bases identical to TRBD1. This material consisted of cultured PBMCs, taken from culture after CMV antigen stimulation. CDR3 DNA: TGTGCCAGCATCCGGGACAGCCACACTGAAGCTTTCTTT. Translation gives CASIRDSHTEAFF.